The rows below give T cell receptor beta chains drawn from one sample of a study of blood T cell repertoires in COVID-19. Clones were sequenced by immunoSEQ multiplex PCR, and TCRdb holds only the in-frame ones, with some missing. The sample records about 280,000 clones, approximately 86% being singletons. Sequencing used peripheral blood. The source of these receptors is a man aged 18-30 years with active or convalescent COVID-19. Each CDR3 is given with its conserved first and last residue. The D gene is left open where the match is weak. Clone size, where shown, is once, few, many, or a class for clones that have expanded.

clone_size,d_call,j_call,v_call,cdr3_aa,cdr3_nt
NA,NA,TRBJ2-7,TRBV7-9,CASSLPVSYEQYF,TGTGCCAGCAGCTTACCAGTATCCTACGAGCAGTACTTC
few,TRBD1,TRBJ2-2,TRBV10-3,CAISWGQGAGGELFF,TGTGCCATCAGTTGGGGACAGGGGGCAGGCGGGGAGCTGTTTTTT
NA,TRBD1,TRBJ1-6,TRBV4-1,CASSQDPQGVSPLHF,TGCGCCAGCAGCCAAGATCCCCAGGGGGTTTCACCCCTCCACTTT
NA,NA,TRBJ1-6,TRBV7-2,CASSLASSYNSPLHF,TGTGCCAGCAGCTTAGCCTCCTCCTATAATTCACCCCTCCACTTT
NA,TRBD2,TRBJ2-1,TRBV25-1,CASTEKAGGSYNEQFF,TGTGCCAGCACCGAGAAAGCGGGGGGTTCCTACAATGAGCAGTTCTTC
NA,NA,TRBJ1-5,TRBV2,CASRPGQLLNQPQHF,TGTGCCAGCAGGCCCGGACAGCTGCTAAATCAGCCCCAGCATTTT
NA,NA,TRBJ1-1,TRBV5-1,CASSPRGTEAFF,TGCGCCAGCAGCCCGCGGGGCACTGAAGCTTTCTTT
NA,TRBD1,TRBJ2-7,TRBV11-2,CASSPRGPGGDEQYF,TGTGCCAGCAGCCCCAGAGGTCCAGGGGGCGACGAGCAGTACTTC
NA,NA,TRBJ1-2,TRBV5-1,CASSPGQPAYGYTF,TGCGCCAGCAGCCCCGGACAGCCAGCCTATGGCTACACCTTC
NA,TRBD2,TRBJ2-3,TRBV11-2,CASSHTSGGNTDTQYF,TGTGCCAGCAGCCACACTAGCGGGGGAAACACAGATACGCAGTATTTT
NA,TRBD1,TRBJ2-6,TRBV2,CASRIDRVSGANVLTF,TGTGCCAGCAGGATCGACAGGGTCTCTGGGGCCAACGTCCTGACTTTC
NA,TRBD1,TRBJ2-7,TRBV3-1/TRBV3-2,CASSRLRTGGVYEQYF,TGTGCCAGCAGCCGCCTCAGGACAGGGGGCGTTTACGAGCAGTACTTC
once,TRBD2,TRBJ2-1,TRBV15,CATSRDERGGNEQFF,TGTGCCACCAGCAGAGATGAGCGGGGGGGCAATGAGCAGTTCTTC
NA,NA,TRBJ1-6,TRBV10-3,CANGVGGNSPLHF,TGTGCCAACGGAGTCGGGGGAAATTCACCCCTCCACTTT
many,TRBD1,TRBJ1-2,TRBV6-5,CASSQSPTGVDGYTF,TGTGCCAGCAGCCAGAGCCCGACAGGGGTCGACGGCTACACCTTC
NA,TRBD1,TRBJ1-4,TRBV9,CASNRGSEKLFF,TGTGCCAGCAACAGGGGAAGCGAAAAACTGTTTTTT
once,TRBD1,TRBJ2-7,TRBV5-6,CASSLVAGTGGYEQYF,TGTGCCAGCAGCTTGGTGGCGGGGACAGGAGGCTACGAGCAGTACTTC
NA,NA,TRBJ1-4,TRBV5-5,CASSFKRTNEKLFF,TGTGCCAGCAGCTTTAAGAGGACAAATGAAAAACTGTTTTTT
NA,TRBD1,TRBJ1-3,TRBV2,CASSEAYRGFSGNTIYF,TGTGCCAGCAGTGAAGCCTACAGGGGGTTCTCTGGAAACACCATATATTTT
NA,NA,TRBJ2-3,TRBV6-5,CASSYSRGRDTQYF,TGTGCCAGCAGTTACTCAAGGGGCAGAGATACGCAGTATTTT
few,NA,TRBJ1-4,TRBV27,CASSNRAPGGTNEKLFF,TGTGCCAGCAGTAACCGGGCCCCGGGAGGGACTAATGAAAAACTGTTTTTT
NA,NA,TRBJ1-4,TRBV7-9,CASSLSGEKLFF,TGTGCCAGCAGCCTCAGCGGTGAAAAACTGTTTTTT
once,TRBD2,TRBJ2-5,TRBV2,CASSEAILAGGREKETQYF,TGTGCCAGCAGTGAAGCGATACTAGCGGGGGGGCGGGAAAAAGAGACCCAGTACTTC
NA,TRBD1,TRBJ2-1,TRBV19,CASSLGAGTGVNEQFF,TGTGCCAGTAGTCTTGGGGCCGGGACAGGGGTGAATGAGCAGTTCTTC
NA,NA,TRBJ1-2,TRBV27,CASSSLTQGVVYGYTF,TGTGCCAGCAGTTCGCTAACTCAGGGCGTAGTCTATGGCTACACCTTC
NA,TRBD1,TRBJ1-2,TRBV5-6,CASSQDRGYGYTF,TGTGCCAGCAGCCAGGACAGGGGTTATGGCTACACCTTC
NA,TRBD1,TRBJ1-1,TRBV9,CASSVGRTGVTEAFF,TGTGCCAGCAGCGTAGGGAGGACAGGCGTTACTGAAGCTTTCTTT